This T cell receptor beta chain originates from a study of cytomegalovirus exposure and HLA in healthy donors. Whole-study context: HLA-typed donors were the source of approximately 85 million unique TCRs held in an early data release. Findings and caveats of the study: While the bulk of TCR sequences proved rare, some public TCRs turned up in many donors. Most subjects had HLA-A and HLA-B alleles reportedly predicted accurately by TCR beta sequences.

It was with 60 Vbeta and 13 Jbeta primers that the PCR ran. Produced via immunoSEQ multiplex PCR; TCRdb's table is partial and in-frame only. The top ten hold approximately 0.9% of the sample, which has 130,000 to 150,000 clones, roughly three quarters seen once. This clone was counted a single time. Its specificity is not known. Trimming at V came to 7 bases and at J to 1 base, leaving 9 bases not matched to a gene. This CDR3 contains 14 residues. The germline gives CDR1 SQVTM, CDR2 ANQGSEA. This TCR was recovered from a man between 18 and 35 years old in good health and CMV-seronegative. The gene calls are TRBV29-1 and TRBJ2-7; 8 nucleotides agree with TRBD2. The sequencing input was PBMCs. The CDR3 here is CSAIPQRGSYEQYF. CDR3 coding DNA: TGCAGCGCCATCCCCCAGCGGGGGTCCTACGAGCAGTACTTC.